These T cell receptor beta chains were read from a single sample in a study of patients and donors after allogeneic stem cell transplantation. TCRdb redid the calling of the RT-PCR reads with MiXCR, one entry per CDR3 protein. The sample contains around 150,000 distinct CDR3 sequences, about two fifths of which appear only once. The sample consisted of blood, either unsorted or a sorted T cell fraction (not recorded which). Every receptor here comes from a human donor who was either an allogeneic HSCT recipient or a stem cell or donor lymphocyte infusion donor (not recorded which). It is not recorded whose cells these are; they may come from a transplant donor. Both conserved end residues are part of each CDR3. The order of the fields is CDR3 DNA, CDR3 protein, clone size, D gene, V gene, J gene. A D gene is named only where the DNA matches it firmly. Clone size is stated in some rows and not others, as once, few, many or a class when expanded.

CDR3nt: TGCGCCAGCAGCCAAGACAGGGAGGTTCGAGAGACCCAGTACTTC
CDR3aa: CASSQDREVRETQYF
abundance: .
d_gene: .
v_gene: TRBV4-3
j_gene: TRBJ2-5

CDR3nt: TGTGCCAGCAGCGTAGCTCCTCTCACAGATACGCAGTATTTT
CDR3aa: CASSVAPLTDTQYF
abundance: .
d_gene: .
v_gene: TRBV9
j_gene: TRBJ2-3

CDR3nt: TGTGCCAGCAGCTTAACCGGGACAGGGGTAAACACTGAAGCTTTCTTT
CDR3aa: CASSLTGTGVNTEAFF
abundance: .
d_gene: TRBD1
v_gene: TRBV7-3
j_gene: TRBJ1-1

CDR3nt: TGCAGTGCTAGAGGAAAAATGGGGGGCCGTTCACCCCTCCACTTT
CDR3aa: CSARGKMGGRSPLHF
abundance: few
d_gene: .
v_gene: TRBV20-1
j_gene: TRBJ1-6

CDR3nt: TGTGCCAGCAGTTACGGGCAGACATCCTCTGGAAACACCATATATTTT
CDR3aa: CASSYGQTSSGNTIYF
abundance: few
d_gene: .
v_gene: TRBV6-6
j_gene: TRBJ1-3

CDR3nt: TGTGCCAGCAGCAGGGGTCAAAACACTGAAGCTTTCTTT
CDR3aa: CASSRGQNTEAFF
abundance: many
d_gene: .
v_gene: TRBV2
j_gene: TRBJ1-1

CDR3nt: TGTGCCAGCAGTCTCGGACAGGGTAGCTCCTATAATTCACCCCTCCACTTT
CDR3aa: CASSLGQGSSYNSPLHF
abundance: many
d_gene: TRBD1
v_gene: TRBV12-3/TRBV12-4
j_gene: TRBJ1-6

CDR3nt: TGTGCCAGCAGCCAATACCTTCTGGGGACAGCTATTACAGATACGCAGTATTTT
CDR3aa: CASSQYLLGTAITDTQYF
abundance: few
d_gene: TRBD1
v_gene: TRBV3-1
j_gene: TRBJ2-3

CDR3nt: TGTGCCAGCAGCTTGACAGGGGCCGTTTCACCCCTCCACTTT
CDR3aa: CASSLTGAVSPLHF
abundance: few
d_gene: TRBD1
v_gene: TRBV5-8
j_gene: TRBJ1-6

CDR3nt: TGTGCCAGCAGCTTAACGCCGGGACTGGACACTGAAGCTTTCTTT
CDR3aa: CASSLTPGLDTEAFF
abundance: many
d_gene: .
v_gene: TRBV7-3
j_gene: TRBJ1-1

CDR3nt: TGCGCCAGCAGCCAAGATTCCCAAGTGGGGGGCCGCACAGATACGCAGTATTTT
CDR3aa: CASSQDSQVGGRTDTQYF
abundance: many
d_gene: .
v_gene: TRBV4-1
j_gene: TRBJ2-3

CDR3nt: TGTGCCATCAGTGAGCGTGATGGGCTAGCGGGGGCCGGGGAGCTGTTTTTT
CDR3aa: CAISERDGLAGAGELFF
abundance: few
d_gene: TRBD2
v_gene: TRBV10-3
j_gene: TRBJ2-2

CDR3nt: TGTGCCAGCAGTCTGGGACAGGGAGACACCGGGGAGCTGTTTTTT
CDR3aa: CASSLGQGDTGELFF
abundance: .
d_gene: TRBD1
v_gene: TRBV12-3/TRBV12-4
j_gene: TRBJ2-2

CDR3nt: TGTGCCAGCAGTTTAATCCGGGACAGACTTGATGGGCCCCAGCATTTT
CDR3aa: CASSLIRDRLDGPQHF
abundance: few
d_gene: TRBD1
v_gene: TRBV12-3/TRBV12-4
j_gene: TRBJ1-5

CDR3nt: TGTGCCAGCAGTTTAATCAGGTGGGCGAGCTCCTATAATTCACCCCTCCACTTT
CDR3aa: CASSLIRWASSYNSPLHF
abundance: few
d_gene: .
v_gene: TRBV12-3/TRBV12-4
j_gene: TRBJ1-6

CDR3nt: TGTGCCAGCAGCTTTACCAATTCACCCCTCCACTTT
CDR3aa: CASSFTNSPLHF
abundance: .
d_gene: .
v_gene: TRBV7-9
j_gene: TRBJ1-6

CDR3nt: TGTGCCACCGCTACAGGGAGGCCTGAAGCTTTCTTT
CDR3aa: CATATGRPEAFF
abundance: .
d_gene: .
v_gene: TRBV6-2/TRBV6-3
j_gene: TRBJ1-1

CDR3nt: TGTGCCAGCAGTGCTACACGGAGAAATTCACCCCTCCACTTT
CDR3aa: CASSATRRNSPLHF
abundance: .
d_gene: .
v_gene: TRBV2
j_gene: TRBJ1-6

CDR3nt: TGTGCCAGCAGTTCACGACTAGCTGATACGCAGTATTTT
CDR3aa: CASSSRLADTQYF
abundance: few
d_gene: TRBD2
v_gene: TRBV6-2/TRBV6-3
j_gene: TRBJ2-3

CDR3nt: TGCGCCAGCAGCTTGACGGGGACACCCCTCCACTTT
CDR3aa: CASSLTGTPLHF
abundance: .
d_gene: .
v_gene: TRBV5-1
j_gene: TRBJ1-6

CDR3nt: TGTGCCAGCAGCCCCCAATTGCTGAAGAACACTGAAGCTTTCTTT
CDR3aa: CASSPQLLKNTEAFF
abundance: few
d_gene: .
v_gene: TRBV7-9
j_gene: TRBJ1-1

CDR3nt: TGTGCCAGCAGCTTAGGTCGGAAATACAATGAGCAGTTCTTC
CDR3aa: CASSLGRKYNEQFF
abundance: .
d_gene: .
v_gene: TRBV13
j_gene: TRBJ2-1

CDR3nt: TGCAGCGTTAGGCAGGGTAATCAGCCCCAGCATTTT
CDR3aa: CSVRQGNQPQHF
abundance: few
d_gene: .
v_gene: TRBV29-1
j_gene: TRBJ1-5

CDR3nt: TGCAGTGCTGTCGGGGGGGAGGGAGCAGATACGCAGTATTTT
CDR3aa: CSAVGGEGADTQYF
abundance: .
d_gene: TRBD2
v_gene: TRBV20-1
j_gene: TRBJ2-3

CDR3nt: TGTGCCAGCAGCTTCGGCCATGGGGGTAGTCAGCCCCAGCATTTT
CDR3aa: CASSFGHGGSQPQHF
abundance: few
d_gene: .
v_gene: TRBV5-6
j_gene: TRBJ1-5

CDR3nt: TGTGCCAGCAGTTCTCTTATGTCCGGTCTAGTCTACAATGAGCAGTTCTTC
CDR3aa: CASSSLMSGLVYNEQFF
abundance: few
d_gene: .
v_gene: TRBV12-3/TRBV12-4
j_gene: TRBJ2-1

CDR3nt: TGTGCCAGCGGTTCCACTAGCGGGGGATCGGCCGGGGAGCTGTTTTTT
CDR3aa: CASGSTSGGSAGELFF
abundance: once
d_gene: TRBD2
v_gene: TRBV6-2/TRBV6-3
j_gene: TRBJ2-2

CDR3nt: TGTGCCAGCAGCCCGGTTCGACAGTTAATGTACGAGCAGTACTTC
CDR3aa: CASSPVRQLMYEQYF
abundance: once
d_gene: .
v_gene: TRBV5-5
j_gene: TRBJ2-7

CDR3nt: TGTGCCAGCTCCTTCGCACCCGAGACAGGGGCGATCGAGCAGTACTTC
CDR3aa: CASSFAPETGAIEQYF
abundance: few
d_gene: TRBD1
v_gene: TRBV28
j_gene: TRBJ2-7

CDR3nt: TGCGCCAGCAGCCAGGACCTTAGGGGGATAGCTAACTATGGCTACACCTTC
CDR3aa: CASSQDLRGIANYGYTF
abundance: few
d_gene: .
v_gene: TRBV4-3
j_gene: TRBJ1-2

CDR3nt: TGTGCCATCAGTGAGGGGCCGGGTCCCCAGCATTTT
CDR3aa: CAISEGPGPQHF
abundance: few
d_gene: .
v_gene: TRBV10-3
j_gene: TRBJ1-5

CDR3nt: TGTGCCAGCAGCGGTGGACAGGGCGGCGCTGAAGCTTTCTTT
CDR3aa: CASSGGQGGAEAFF
abundance: .
d_gene: TRBD1
v_gene: TRBV9
j_gene: TRBJ1-1

CDR3nt: TGCAGTGCTAGAGGCGGGGGAAACTATAATTCACCCCTCCACTTT
CDR3aa: CSARGGGNYNSPLHF
abundance: .
d_gene: .
v_gene: TRBV20-1
j_gene: TRBJ1-6

CDR3nt: TGTGCCAGCGGGAGAAGGAGGGACAATCAGCCCCAGCATTTT
CDR3aa: CASGRRRDNQPQHF
abundance: .
d_gene: .
v_gene: TRBV28
j_gene: TRBJ1-5

CDR3nt: TGCAGTGCTAGAGGGGGGACAGATATGAACACTGAAGCTTTCTTT
CDR3aa: CSARGGTDMNTEAFF
abundance: .
d_gene: TRBD1
v_gene: TRBV20-1
j_gene: TRBJ1-1

CDR3nt: TGCAGTGCTAGAGATGGGGAGGTTGGAGATACGCAGTATTTT
CDR3aa: CSARDGEVGDTQYF
abundance: .
d_gene: .
v_gene: TRBV20-1
j_gene: TRBJ2-3

CDR3nt: TGCAGTGCTGCCCCACCAAGGGGTGGCAATCAGCCCCAGCATTTT
CDR3aa: CSAAPPRGGNQPQHF
abundance: few
d_gene: .
v_gene: TRBV20-1
j_gene: TRBJ1-5

CDR3nt: TGTGCCAGCAGCCGGGGGGGTAGCAATCAGCCCCAGCATTTT
CDR3aa: CASSRGGSNQPQHF
abundance: .
d_gene: .
v_gene: TRBV7-9
j_gene: TRBJ1-5

CDR3nt: TGCAGCGTCGTTTCCCTTGACAGGGGCACTGAAGCTTTCTTT
CDR3aa: CSVVSLDRGTEAFF
abundance: few
d_gene: TRBD1
v_gene: TRBV29-1
j_gene: TRBJ1-1

CDR3nt: TGCGCCAGCAGCCAAGATCCCCGGGTTAGGGGTAAAGTTTATGGGGTCCAGTACTTC
CDR3aa: CASSQDPRVRGKVYGVQYF
abundance: .
d_gene: .
v_gene: TRBV4-3
j_gene: TRBJ2-5

CDR3nt: TGTGCCAGCAGCTTCCTCCGGGGGACCGGGGAGCTGTTTTTT
CDR3aa: CASSFLRGTGELFF
abundance: .
d_gene: .
v_gene: TRBV11-2
j_gene: TRBJ2-2

CDR3nt: TGCAGTGCTAGAGCGGGGGGGCGATACAATGAGCAGTTCTTC
CDR3aa: CSARAGGRYNEQFF
abundance: few
d_gene: TRBD2
v_gene: TRBV20-1
j_gene: TRBJ2-1

CDR3nt: TGTGCCACCAGCGCCAACCAGGGTGGGAATTCACCCCTCCACTTT
CDR3aa: CATSANQGGNSPLHF
abundance: few
d_gene: .
v_gene: TRBV15
j_gene: TRBJ1-6

CDR3nt: TGCAGTGCCATTGGACAGGGAAATCAGCCCCAGCATTTT
CDR3aa: CSAIGQGNQPQHF
abundance: few
d_gene: TRBD1
v_gene: TRBV20-1
j_gene: TRBJ1-5

CDR3nt: TGTGCCAGCAGCCTCGACTGGGCGGGGAATGAAAAACTGTTTTTT
CDR3aa: CASSLDWAGNEKLFF
abundance: .
d_gene: .
v_gene: TRBV12-3/TRBV12-4
j_gene: TRBJ1-4

CDR3nt: TGTGCCAGCAGCCCTTTTGGGGGGGGGCCTGATCAGCCCCAGCATTTT
CDR3aa: CASSPFGGGPDQPQHF
abundance: .
d_gene: .
v_gene: TRBV6-2/TRBV6-3
j_gene: TRBJ1-5

CDR3nt: TGTGCCACCAGTGACTCCGACAGGGAAGGTGAAGCTTTCTTT
CDR3aa: CATSDSDREGEAFF
abundance: few
d_gene: TRBD1
v_gene: TRBV24-1
j_gene: TRBJ1-1

CDR3nt: TGCGCCAGCAGTTACAGGGAAGAGACCCAGTACTTC
CDR3aa: CASSYREETQYF
abundance: .
d_gene: .
v_gene: TRBV5-1
j_gene: TRBJ2-5

CDR3nt: TGTGCCAGCAGTTGGGAGGACCGTCAAGGTGATACGCAGTATTTT
CDR3aa: CASSWEDRQGDTQYF
abundance: .
d_gene: .
v_gene: TRBV6-6
j_gene: TRBJ2-3

CDR3nt: TGCGCCAGCAGCCAAGGGTGGCAGGGTTACGAGCAGTACTTC
CDR3aa: CASSQGWQGYEQYF
abundance: .
d_gene: .
v_gene: TRBV4-3
j_gene: TRBJ2-7

CDR3nt: TGTGCCAGCAGCTCTTTCAAGAACACTGAAGCTTTCTTT
CDR3aa: CASSSFKNTEAFF
abundance: medium-sized
d_gene: .
v_gene: TRBV14
j_gene: TRBJ1-1

CDR3nt: TGTGCCAGCAGCTTGGGACAGGGAGCTTTCTTT
CDR3aa: CASSLGQGAFF
abundance: few
d_gene: TRBD1
v_gene: TRBV7-9
j_gene: TRBJ1-1

CDR3nt: TGCGCCAGCAGCTTGATACAGGGGGCCTACAATGAGCAGTTCTTC
CDR3aa: CASSLIQGAYNEQFF
abundance: .
d_gene: TRBD1
v_gene: TRBV5-1
j_gene: TRBJ2-1

CDR3nt: TGTGCCATCAGTGAGTCGCAAGGGGGCGCGAACACCGGGGAGCTGTTTTTT
CDR3aa: CAISESQGGANTGELFF
abundance: .
d_gene: TRBD1
v_gene: TRBV10-3
j_gene: TRBJ2-2

CDR3nt: TGTGCCAGCAGCCAAGATTATCAGGGGCCCCGCTACAATGAGCAGTTCTTC
CDR3aa: CASSQDYQGPRYNEQFF
abundance: .
d_gene: .
v_gene: TRBV4-2
j_gene: TRBJ2-1

CDR3nt: TGCAGTGCTAGACTGAATGAGCAGTTCTTC
CDR3aa: CSARLNEQFF
abundance: .
d_gene: .
v_gene: TRBV20-1
j_gene: TRBJ2-1

CDR3nt: TGCGCCAGCAGCTTTTGGGGCCAAAACAGGGCAATGGAGACCCAGTACTTC
CDR3aa: CASSFWGQNRAMETQYF
abundance: .
d_gene: .
v_gene: TRBV5-1
j_gene: TRBJ2-5

CDR3nt: TGTGCCAGCACCTTAGGTACAGGGCCGGTCTATGGCTACACCTTC
CDR3aa: CASTLGTGPVYGYTF
abundance: few
d_gene: .
v_gene: TRBV12-3/TRBV12-4
j_gene: TRBJ1-2

CDR3nt: TGTGCCAGCAGTTTATTTGGGGGCACAGATACGCAGTATTTT
CDR3aa: CASSLFGGTDTQYF
abundance: once
d_gene: .
v_gene: TRBV28
j_gene: TRBJ2-3

CDR3nt: TGTGCCAGCAGCTTGATAGCGGGGCAGGCCTATGGCTACACCTTC
CDR3aa: CASSLIAGQAYGYTF
abundance: .
d_gene: .
v_gene: TRBV5-6
j_gene: TRBJ1-2